Following are 28 T cell receptor beta chains from one sample sequenced in a study of shared clonotypes between healthy human individuals. Some clones are missing from TCRdb's copy, which holds only in-frame ones; the method was immunoSEQ multiplex PCR. The sample consists of around 2.5 million clones, 93% of them appearing once. Sequences were obtained from naive CD4+ T cells from PBMCs. Stated subset: CD45RA+ positively selected. The receptors stem from a man aged 18 to 30 in good health. Some clones in this sample may be carry-over from other donors' samples.

J is TRBJ1-4 and V is TRBV11-2; 9 bases align to TRBD1. V was pared by 3 bases and J by 8 bases, with 4 bases of the junction left unmatched. CDR3 length: 14 amino acids. CDR1 and CDR2 (germline): SGHAT, FQNNGV. Written as DNA, the CDR3 is TGTGCCAGCAGCTTTGAGACAGGGGGAGAAAAACTGTTTTTT. It codes for CASSFETGGEKLFF.

The chain combines TRBV11-2 with TRBJ1-2, with 8 positions matching TRBD1. The ends lost 1 base at V and 7 bases at J; junction bases unmatched: 8. The CDR3 has 15 residues. The germline CDR1 and CDR2 sequences are SGHAT and FQNNGV. This chain's CDR3 is CASSLVAGGAGGYTF. The CDR3 bases are TGTGCCAGCAGCTTAGTGGCAGGGGGCGCGGGTGGCTACACCTTC.

The chain combines TRBV18 with TRBJ2-7, with TRBD2 matching 10 bases. The V and J ends lost 2 bases and 6 bases, in that order; junction bases with no gene match: 13. The CDR3 extends over 17 amino acids. Germline loops: CDR1 KGHSH, CDR2 LQKENI. Written as DNA, the CDR3 is TGTGCCAGCTCACCATATCCCCCGCCTAGCGGGAGCGGCGAGCAGTACTTC. Translated: CASSPYPPPSGSGEQYF.

V gene TRBV15 combines with J gene TRBJ2-3; 8 nucleotides align to TRBD2. V was clipped by 6 bases and J by 3 bases; unmatched bases: 2. The CDR3 sequence is 13 residues long. Germline V gene lookup returns CDR1 LNHNV and CDR2 YYDKDF (reference sequence). In DNA form, the CDR3 reads TGTGCCACCAGGCGGGGGGCGACAGATACGCAGTATTTT. As protein: CATRRGATDTQYF.

The gene calls are TRBV5-8 and TRBJ1-4; a possible D gene is TRBD1 (5 bases). This CDR3 has 14 residues. V was trimmed by 2 bases and J by 5 bases, leaving 10 bases between them. Germline-derived CDR1 and CDR2 are SGHTS and YDEGEE. The CDR3 spells CASSFPGANEKLFF. CDR3 DNA sequence: TGTGCCAGCAGCTTTCCCGGGGCCAATGAAAAACTGTTTTTT. The full variable domain, rest sourced from reference TRBV5-8 and TRBJ1-4, is EAGVTQSPTHLIKTRGQQATLRCSPISGHTSVYWYQQALGLGLQFLLWYDEGEERNRGNFPPRFSGRQFPNYSSELNVNALELEDSALYLCASSFPGANEKLFFGSGTQLSVL.

A remark on this clone: This specimen includes other DNA sequences encoding the same CDR3. The chain has TRBV20-1 and TRBJ2-5; D gene ambiguous. CDR1 DFQATT and CDR2 SNEGSKA come from the germline V gene (reference sequence). The CDR3 is made up of 11 amino acids. V shed 0 bases and J shed 4 bases, with 3 bases lying between them. CDR3 DNA sequence: TGCAGTGCTAGAGATGCAGAGACCCAGTACTTC. Translated: CSARDAETQYF.

The J gene is TRBJ1-5, the V gene TRBV6-1; TRBD1 is a possible D gene (5 bases). V lost 4 bases to trimming and J lost 0 bases, with 13 bases between them. CDR1 is MNHNS and CDR2 is SASEGT in the germline V gene. This CDR3 comprises 16 residues. DNA of the CDR3: TGTGCCAGCAGTGCCCCCCCAGGGTATAGCAATCAGCCCCAGCATTTT. It specifies CASSAPPGYSNQPQHF.

The CDR3 DNA reads as TGTGCCAGCAGTCTATCGGGGTTAGGAAACACTGAAGCTTTCTTT. Its translation is CASSLSGLGNTEAFF. The gene calls are TRBV28 and TRBJ1-1; no definite D call. CDR3 length: 15 amino acids. Trimming left V 5 bases short and J 2 bases short, with 15 bases between. Germline V lookup: CDR1 MDHEN, CDR2 SYDVKM.

The V and J genes are TRBV28 and TRBJ2-1; D is ambiguous. The germline V gene encodes CDR1 MDHEN and CDR2 SYDVKM. Trimming took 8 bases from V and 5 from J, leaving 13 bases between them. The CDR3 loop spans 13 amino acids. The CDR3 DNA reads TGTGCCAGCGAAGGGCGTTTGGACAATGAGCAGTTCTTC. It is translated as CASEGRLDNEQFF. Complete variable domain (other parts from reference TRBV28 and TRBJ2-1): DVKVTQSSRYLVKRTGEKVFLECVQDMDHENMFWYRQDPGLGLRLIYFSYDVKMKEKGDIPEGYSVSREKKERFSLILESASTNQTSMYLCASEGRLDNEQFFGPGTRLTVL.

The chain has TRBV6-1 and TRBJ2-1; 8 nucleotides match TRBD1. The CDR3 spans 15 residues. Trimming removed 5 bases from V and 3 bases from J; junction bases left unmatched: 6. CDR1 is MNHNS, CDR2 SASEGT, per germline. This CDR3 is CASSPRTGIYNEQFF. Written as DNA, the CDR3 is TGTGCCAGCAGTCCCCGGACAGGGATCTACAATGAGCAGTTCTTC.

This chain links TRBV11-2 with TRBJ2-7, with 8 bases identical to TRBD1. The CDR3 consists of 16 residues. V trimming: 0 bases; J trimming: 2 bases; junction bases outside the gene matches: 6. CDR1 and CDR2 from the germline V gene are SGHAT and FQNNGV. CDR3 coding DNA: TGTGCCAGCAGCTTAGATCCCGACAGGGGACCCTACGAGCAGTACTTC. It specifies CASSLDPDRGPYEQYF.

The CDR3 region is CASSLVGGSVTYEQYF. The DNA for the CDR3 is TGTGCCAGCAGCCTAGTCGGCGGGAGTGTTACCTACGAGCAGTACTTC. The rearrangement joins TRBV28 to TRBJ2-7, with 7 bases matching TRBD2. V trimming: 6 bases; J trimming: 2 bases; junction bases outside the gene matches: 13. Germline CDR1 reads MDHEN; CDR2 reads SYDVKM. The CDR3 spans 16 residues.

The CDR3 here is CASSTRAGGDTEAFF. The CDR3 region has the DNA TGTGCCAGCAGCACCCGGGCAGGGGGGGACACTGAAGCTTTCTTT. The chain links TRBV7-9 to TRBJ1-1, with TRBD1 matching 7 bases. After removal of 5 bases from V and 3 bases from J, the junction contained 9 bases not matched to a gene. The CDR3 covers 15 residues. CDR1 SEHNR and CDR2 FQNEAQ come from the germline V gene (reference sequence).

The chain combines TRBV9 with TRBJ2-1; maybe TRBD2 (7 bases). Trimming left V 4 bases short and J 1 base short, with 12 bases between. This CDR3 is built from 15 residues. In germline, CDR1 is SGDLS, CDR2 YYNGEE. Here the CDR3 DNA reads TGTGCCAGCAGCCCTGGGGGGGCTTCCTACAATGAGCAGTTCTTC. Its protein is CASSPGGASYNEQFF. The variable domain in full, with the rest retrieved from reference TRBV9 and TRBJ2-1, is DSGVTQTPKHLITATGQRVTLRCSPRSGDLSVYWYQQSLDQGLQFLIQYYNGEERAKGNILERFSAQQFPDLHSELNLSSLELGDSALYFCASSPGGASYNEQFFGPGTRLTVL.

With regard to this clone: Distinct nucleotide sequences in the sample also encode this CDR3. V and J are TRBV6-5 and TRBJ1-1; no firm D call. The CDR3 is made up of 13 amino acids. The germline V gene encodes CDR1 MNHEY and CDR2 SVGAGI. Trimming cost V 0 bases and J 2 bases, with 4 bases left between them. The CDR3: CASSYSYNTEAFF. The CDR3 nucleotides read TGTGCCAGCAGTTACTCTTACAACACTGAAGCTTTCTTT.

CDR3 nucleotide sequence: TGTGCCAGCGCGGGCCCCTGGGATGAGCAGTTCTTC. As protein: CASAGPWDEQFF. J is TRBJ2-1 and V is TRBV6-6; tentatively, D is TRBD2 (5 bases). This CDR3 comprises 12 residues. Per the germline V gene, CDR1 is MNHNY and CDR2 is SVGAGI (reference sequence). V was cut by 8 bases and J by 8 bases, with 13 bases left in between.

The rearrangement joins TRBV7-8 to TRBJ1-5, with 7 bases aligning to TRBD1. Germline loops: CDR1 SGHVS, CDR2 FQNEAQ. V lost 5 bases and J lost 7; bases outside the gene matches: 11. This CDR3 has 15 residues. DNA of the CDR3: TGTGCCAGCAGCGCCGACAGGGTTCGTCAGCAGCCCCAGCATTTT. Its translation is CASSADRVRQQPQHF. Looking up the rest from reference TRBV7-8 and TRBJ1-5 gives the full variable domain: GAGVSQSPRYKVAKRGQDVALRCDPISGHVSLFWYQQALGQGPEFLTYFQNEAQLDKSGLPSDRFFAERPEGSVSTLKIQRTQQEDSAVYLCASSADRVRQQPQHFGDGTRLSIL.

V usage is TRBV2 and J usage is TRBJ2-1, with 9 bases matching TRBD2. The CDR3 is 15 residues long. Germline CDR1 is SNHLY and CDR2 is FYNNEI. Trimming removed 2 bases from V and 6 bases from J; junction bases left unmatched: 5. CDR3 protein: CASSENGGRVNEQFF. The CDR3 DNA reads TGTGCCAGCAGTGAAAACGGCGGGAGGGTCAATGAGCAGTTCTTC.

The CDR3 DNA reads TGTGCCAGCAGCGGGGTCGGGGGCACTAATGAAAAACTGTTTTTT. It yields the protein CASSGVGGTNEKLFF. The chain uses TRBV5-6 and TRBJ1-4, with D possibly matching TRBD1 (6 bases). The germline V and J ends were trimmed by 4 bases and 2 bases, with 12 bases remaining between them. Germline V gene sequence: CDR1 SGHDT, CDR2 YYEEEE. The CDR3 sequence is 15 residues long.

The chain uses TRBV5-3 and TRBJ2-7; D uncertain. TRBV5-3 belongs to the ORF category, with a function that is uncertain. The V end lost 0 bases, the J end lost 5 bases, and 15 bases lay between the germline ends. The CDR3 runs 15 residues. CDR3 DNA: TGTGCCAGAAGCTTGGTTGGTGGATTTAACGACGAGCAGTACTTC. This translates into CARSLVGGFNDEQYF.

The V gene is TRBV2, the J gene TRBJ2-5, with TRBD1 matching over 8 bases. The V gene's germline CDR1 is SNHLY and CDR2 FYNNEI. CDR3 length: 16 amino acids. The V segment lost 6 bases and the J segment 3 bases; nucleotides outside the gene matches: 12. CDR3 sequence: CASSSFQDRAKETQYF. The CDR3 DNA sequence: TGTGCCAGCAGCTCCTTTCAGGACAGGGCCAAAGAGACCCAGTACTTC.

The chain links TRBV19 to TRBJ1-1; weak D call: TRBD1 (5 bases). This CDR3 contains 12 residues. Trimming pared 11 bases from V and 0 bases from J, leaving 10 bases between. Germline V gene sequence: CDR1 LNHDA, CDR2 SQIVND (reference sequence). CDR3 nucleotide sequence: TGTGCCGTGGGGGACCTGAACACTGAAGCTTTCTTT. Encoded protein: CAVGDLNTEAFF. The whole variable domain, filled in from reference TRBV19 and TRBJ1-1, reads DGGITQSPKYLFRKEGQNVTLSCEQNLNHDAMYWYRQDPGQGLRLIYYSQIVNDFQKGDIAEGYSVSREKKESFPLTVTSAQKNPTAFYLCAVGDLNTEAFFGQGTRLTVV.

This chain connects TRBV19 to TRBJ2-2, with 11 bases matching TRBD2. The CDR3 spans 16 residues. Germline V gene lookup returns CDR1 LNHDA and CDR2 SQIVND (reference sequence). J gave up 5 bases and V 3 bases, and 5 bases lay outside the gene matches. The CDR3 loop is CASSIRVAGGTGELFF. CDR3 nucleotides: TGTGCCAGTAGTATTCGGGTAGCGGGAGGGACCGGGGAGCTGTTTTTT.

This chain uses TRBV6-5 with TRBJ1-2; 9 bases fit TRBD1. Per the germline V gene, CDR1 is MNHEY and CDR2 is SVGAGI. The CDR3 has 16 amino acids. Trimming removed 4 bases from V and 8 bases from J; junction bases left unmatched: 14. The CDR3 DNA reads as TGTGCCAGCAGTTTTTCCCTCGCCGGGACAGGGATCGGCTACACCTTC. This sequence encodes CASSFSLAGTGIGYTF.

The V and J genes are TRBV28 and TRBJ1-5; 10 nucleotides agree with TRBD1. With 8 bases clipped from V and 6 bases from J, the junction kept 7 bases outside the gene matches. Germline-derived CDR1 and CDR2 are MDHEN and SYDVKM. This CDR3 is built from 14 residues. CDR3 protein: CASSVGDRGQPQHF. The DNA for the CDR3 is TGTGCCAGCTCCGTGGGGGACAGGGGTCAGCCCCAGCATTTT. Full variable domain (rest looked up from reference TRBV28 and TRBJ1-5): DVKVTQSSRYLVKRTGEKVFLECVQDMDHENMFWYRQDPGLGLRLIYFSYDVKMKEKGDIPEGYSVSREKKERFSLILESASTNQTSMYLCASSVGDRGQPQHFGDGTRLSIL.

The chain employs TRBV7-9 and TRBJ1-1, with TRBD1 as a possible D gene (5 bases). The germline gives CDR1 SEHNR, CDR2 FQNEAQ (reference sequence). V lost 8 bases and J 8 bases, leaving 15 bases between the germline ends. The CDR3 covers 12 residues. CDR3 bases: TGTGCCAGCGCCCAGGGCCCGGCGGAAGCTTTCTTT. This gives the protein CASAQGPAEAFF.

The V gene is TRBV5-4, the J gene TRBJ2-1; TRBD1 agrees at 7 bases. The CDR3 extends over 16 amino acids. Germline CDR1 is SGHNT and CDR2 is YYREEE (reference sequence). The V segment lost 4 bases and the J segment 0 bases; nucleotides outside the gene matches: 7. CDR3: CASSRRDRSSYNEQFF. The CDR3 bases are TGTGCCAGCAGCCGCAGGGACAGATCCTCCTACAATGAGCAGTTCTTC. Using reference TRBV5-4 and TRBJ2-1 for the parts outside the CDR3, the full variable domain is ETGVTQSPTHLIKTRGQQVTLRCSSQSGHNTVSWYQQALGQGPQFIFQYYREEENGRGNFPPRFSGLQFPNYSSELNVNALELDDSALYLCASSRRDRSSYNEQFFGPGTRLTVL.

This chain links TRBV11-3 with TRBJ1-4; the match to TRBD1 covers 8 bases. Unmatched junction bases numbered 13, after V lost 5 bases and J lost 8 bases. Germline CDR1 and CDR2: SGHNT and YENEEA. This CDR3 has 16 amino acids. CDR3 coding DNA: TGTGCCAGCAGCCCCCCCAGGGCAGGGGGCGGCGAAAAACTGTTTTTT. Translating it yields CASSPPRAGGGEKLFF.